This TCR beta chain was observed in a study of cytomegalovirus exposure and HLA in healthy donors. Whole-study findings and limits: Earlier analysis looked at TCR beta V segments, and most were productive about 87% or about 30% of the time.

Germline lookup yields CDR1 MNHEY and CDR2 SVGAGI. The CDR3 extends over 15 amino acids. V lost 4 bases, J lost 2 bases, and 1 base stayed unmatched. Concerning this clone itself: The antigen is undetermined.

It was with 60 Vbeta and 13 Jbeta primers that the PCR ran. Some clones are missing from TCRdb's copy, which holds only in-frame ones; the method was immunoSEQ multiplex PCR. Here the sample spans roughly 65,000 clones, roughly 75% being singletons. This rearrangement joins TRBV6-5 to TRBJ2-3, with 12 positions matching TRBD2. This clonotype was obtained from a woman in her 30s in good health and CMV-seronegative. Source material: PBMCs. The CDR3 loop is CASSSSGRATDTQYF. The DNA for the CDR3 is TGTGCCAGCAGTTCTAGCGGGAGGGCCACAGATACGCAGTATTTT.